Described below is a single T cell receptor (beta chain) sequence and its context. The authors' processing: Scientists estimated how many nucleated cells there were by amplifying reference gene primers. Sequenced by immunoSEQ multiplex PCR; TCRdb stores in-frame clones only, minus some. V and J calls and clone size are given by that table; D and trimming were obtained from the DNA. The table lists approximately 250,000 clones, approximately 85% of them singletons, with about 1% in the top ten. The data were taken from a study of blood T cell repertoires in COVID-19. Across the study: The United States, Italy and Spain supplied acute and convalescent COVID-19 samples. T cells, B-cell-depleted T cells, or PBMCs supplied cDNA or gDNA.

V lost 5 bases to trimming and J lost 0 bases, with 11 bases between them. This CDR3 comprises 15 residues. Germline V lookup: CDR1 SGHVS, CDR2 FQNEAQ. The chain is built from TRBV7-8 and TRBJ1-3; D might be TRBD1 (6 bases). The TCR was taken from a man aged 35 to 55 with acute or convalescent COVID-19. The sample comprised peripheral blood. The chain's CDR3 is CASSPDSYSGNTIYF. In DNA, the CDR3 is TGTGCCAGCAGCCCGGACAGCTACTCTGGAAACACCATATATTTT.